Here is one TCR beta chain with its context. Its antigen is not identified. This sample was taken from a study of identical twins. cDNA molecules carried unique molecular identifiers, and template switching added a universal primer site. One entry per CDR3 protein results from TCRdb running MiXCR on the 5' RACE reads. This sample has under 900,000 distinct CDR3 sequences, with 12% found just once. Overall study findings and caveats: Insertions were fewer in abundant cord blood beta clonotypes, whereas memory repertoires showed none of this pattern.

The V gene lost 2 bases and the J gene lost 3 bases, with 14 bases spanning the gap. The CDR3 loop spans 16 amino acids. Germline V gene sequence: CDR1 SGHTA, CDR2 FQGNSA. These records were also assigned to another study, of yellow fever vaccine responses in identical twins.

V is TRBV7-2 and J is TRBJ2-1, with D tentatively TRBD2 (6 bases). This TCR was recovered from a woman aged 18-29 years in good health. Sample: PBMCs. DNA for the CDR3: TGTGCCAGCAGCTTATTGGGTAGCGGACTCTACAATGAGCAGTTCTTC. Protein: CASSLLGSGLYNEQFF.